This T cell receptor beta chain was recorded in a study of control samples from healthy donors and cancer patients. Germline V gene lookup returns CDR1 SGHVS and CDR2 FNYEAQ. There are 14 residues in the CDR3. Deletions cut 5 bases from V and 3 bases from J, with 10 bases between. Measured with immunoSEQ multiplex PCR; TCRdb has only the in-frame clones, and not every one. Among more than 50,000 clones listed, about 96% were seen once. The clonotype was recovered from a woman younger than 35 in good health. The J gene is TRBJ2-2, the V gene TRBV7-6; weak D call: TRBD1 (5 bases). The material sequenced was blood. The CDR3 sequence: CASSPPRDTGELFF. The CDR3 nucleotides read TGTGCCAGCAGCCCCCCCAGGGACACCGGGGAGCTGTTTTTT.